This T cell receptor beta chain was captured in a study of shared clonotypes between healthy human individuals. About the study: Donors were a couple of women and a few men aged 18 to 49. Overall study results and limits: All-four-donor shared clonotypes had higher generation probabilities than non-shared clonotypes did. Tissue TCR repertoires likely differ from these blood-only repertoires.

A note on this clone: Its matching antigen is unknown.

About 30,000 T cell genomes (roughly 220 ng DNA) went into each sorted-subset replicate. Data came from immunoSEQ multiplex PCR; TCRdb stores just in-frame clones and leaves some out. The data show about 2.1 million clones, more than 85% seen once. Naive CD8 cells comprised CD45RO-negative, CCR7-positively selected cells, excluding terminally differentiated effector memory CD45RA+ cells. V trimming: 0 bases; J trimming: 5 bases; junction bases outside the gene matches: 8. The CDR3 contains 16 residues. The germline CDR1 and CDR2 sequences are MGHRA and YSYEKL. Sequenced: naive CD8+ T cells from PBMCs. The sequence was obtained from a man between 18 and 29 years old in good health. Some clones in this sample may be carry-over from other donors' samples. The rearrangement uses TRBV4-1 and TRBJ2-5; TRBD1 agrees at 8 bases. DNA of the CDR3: TGCGCCAGCAGCCAAGAGGCGGCCAGGGGGCAGGAGACCCAGTACTTC. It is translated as CASSQEAARGQETQYF.